Shown below are 14 T cell receptor beta chains from a single sample sequenced in a study of blood T cells in healthy people across ages (dated by TCRdb to the mid-2010s). Library method: 5' RACE. Sequencing instrument: Illumina HiSeq 2500. A second PCR of roughly 7 to 12 cycles was performed with a sample-barcoded 5' primer and a J-beta primer mix. TCRdb trimmed the raw reads at Q25, called clones with MiXCR and kept productive beta chains. Every entry covers one CDR3 protein and lists the most common genes and DNA from its rows. This sample has more than 800,000 distinct CDR3 sequences in its table, and 45% of those were observed once. The ten largest clones capture 18% of the sample. Sequencing was performed on blood. All receptors derive from a woman between 55 and 75 years old in good health.

The genes are TRBV2 and TRBJ2-7; the match to TRBD1 covers 7 bases. The V and J ends lost 6 bases and 5 bases, in that order; junction bases with no gene match: 4. The CDR3 is made up of 12 amino acids. Looked up from germline, CDR1 is SNHLY and CDR2 is FYNNEI. Written as DNA, the CDR3 is TGTGCCAGCAGAGTAGGGGGCAACGAGCAGTACTTC. This encodes CASRVGGNEQYF.

Worth noting for this clonotype: This CDR3 fails to terminate in the conserved phenylalanine or tryptophan, so it likely reflects a read error. V gene TRBV3-1 combines with J gene TRBJ2-7, with D tentatively TRBD2 (5 bases). Germline V gene sequence: CDR1 LGHDT, CDR2 YNNKEL (reference sequence). The ends were cut back, 4 bases at V and 7 bases at J, with 23 bases in the middle. CDR3 length: 16 amino acids. The CDR3, as DNA: TGTGCCAGCAGCCTTCTAGGTCCCAACGTCCGGGGAGAGCAGTACTTG. This codes for CASSLLGPNVRGEQYL.

The V and J genes are TRBV2 and TRBJ2-4; 10 positions agree with TRBD2. The end of the DNA aligns better with TRBJ2-5, so the J call may be wrong. The CDR3 has 15 residues. Per germline, CDR1 SNHLY and CDR2 FYNNEI. The CDR3 bases are TGTGCCAGCAATACGGGACTAGCGAGAGCAGAGACCCAGTACTTC. Translation gives CASNTGLARAETQYF.

There are a few counts of this clonotype. The chain links TRBV29-1 to TRBJ2-3, with D possibly TRBD1 on 6 matching bases. Germline assignment: CDR1 SQVTM and CDR2 ANQGSEA. The V gene lost 6 bases and the J gene lost 1 base, with 14 bases spanning the gap. The length of the CDR3 is 14 residues. The CDR3 spells CSVATGDGTDTQYF. The CDR3 DNA sequence: TGCAGCGTAGCGACAGGAGACGGCACAGATACGCAGTATTTT.

The chain has TRBV20-1 and TRBJ2-5; TRBD1 might be the D (6 bases). The germline V gene encodes CDR1 DFQATT and CDR2 SNEGSKA (reference sequence). Trimming took 6 bases from V and 4 from J, leaving 21 bases between them. The CDR3 runs 15 residues. The CDR3 spells CSAQGRSRGGETQYF. The CDR3 DNA sequence: TGCAGTGCCCAAGGGCGTAGCAGAGGGGGAGAGACCCAGTACTTC.

This clonotype was detected a few times. V usage is TRBV15 and J usage is TRBJ1-2, with D uncertain. From germline, CDR1 is LNHNV and CDR2 YYDKDF (reference sequence). V lost 1 base and J lost 4, with 13 bases in between. The CDR3 runs 15 residues. The CDR3 region has the DNA TGTGCCACCAGCAGAGGAGGCCAGAAGCTCTATGGCTACACCTTC. Its translation is CATSRGGQKLYGYTF.

The rearrangement uses TRBV4-1 and TRBJ1-1; tentatively, D is TRBD1 (5 bases). There are 15 residues in the CDR3. V was pared by 0 bases and J by 10 bases, with 18 bases between. Germline V gene lookup returns CDR1 MGHRA and CDR2 YSYEKL. The CDR3 sequence is CASSQDQRTGRGAFF. CDR3 sequence (DNA): TGCGCCAGCAGCCAAGACCAACGCACAGGTCGGGGAGCTTTCTTT.

This clonotype came up a few times. The chain employs TRBV12-3 or TRBV12-4 and TRBJ2-2; the D gene is possibly TRBD2 (5 bases). CDR3 length equals 13 residues. V gave up 3 bases and J gave up 6 bases, with 8 bases separating them. The CDR3 DNA reads as TGTGCCAGCAGTTTCGGGGTCGCCGGGGAGCTGTTTTTT. As protein: CASSFGVAGELFF.

J is TRBJ2-1 and V is TRBV20-1; 12 bases agree with TRBD2. The germline V gene encodes CDR1 DFQATT and CDR2 SNEGSKA (reference sequence). After removal of 3 bases from V and 10 bases from J, the junction contained 7 bases not matched to a gene. The CDR3 is 14 residues long. CDR3 DNA sequence: TGCAGTGCTAGCTGGACTAGCGGGATTGGGGAGCAGTTCTTC. Translated: CSASWTSGIGEQFF.

The rearrangement links TRBV5-1 to TRBJ2-7; D remains ambiguous. Germline V gene data show CDR1 as SGHRS and CDR2 as YFSETQ. V was trimmed by 0 bases and J by 3 bases, leaving 10 bases between them. The CDR3 covers 14 residues. The CDR3 nucleotides read TGCGCCAGCAGCTTGGACCCCCCAAGCTACGAGCAGTACTTC. It specifies CASSLDPPSYEQYF.

This clonotype was detected a few times. The chain links TRBV13 to TRBJ1-4; 7 nucleotides match TRBD1. With 0 bases clipped from V and 8 bases from J, the junction kept 9 bases outside the gene matches. This CDR3 has 16 amino acids. Germline CDR1 and CDR2: PRHDT and FYEKMQ (reference sequence). The CDR3 spells CASSLGGGGRSEKLFF. CDR3 in DNA: TGTGCCAGCAGCTTAGGTGGAGGGGGCCGGTCCGAAAAACTGTTTTTT.

The sample holds a few counts of this clonotype. The chain is built from TRBV20-1 and TRBJ2-5; D perhaps matches TRBD2 (6 bases). Germline V lookup: CDR1 DFQATT, CDR2 SNEGSKA (reference sequence). V shed 7 bases and J shed 4 bases, with 16 bases lying between them. The CDR3 extends over 13 amino acids. For the CDR3, the DNA is TGCAGTGTCTCTAGCGAGGTAGGAGAGACCCAGTACTTC. Protein sequence: CSVSSEVGETQYF.

The rearrangement links TRBV20-1 to TRBJ2-5; D remains ambiguous. The CDR3 has 13 amino acids. Germline V gene sequence: CDR1 DFQATT, CDR2 SNEGSKA (reference sequence). Trimming removed 3 bases from V and 2 bases from J, with 10 bases in between. The CDR3 nucleotides read TGCAGTGCTAGTGGTTTACGTCAAGAGACCCAGTACTTC. Amino acids: CSASGLRQETQYF.

The chain carries TRBV29-1 and TRBJ2-7, with 12 bases lining up with TRBD2. The germline V gene encodes CDR1 SQVTM and CDR2 ANQGSEA. The CDR3 has 14 amino acids. With 5 bases clipped from V and 3 bases from J, the junction kept 5 bases outside the gene matches. The CDR3 loop reads CSVILAGGVYEQYF. The CDR3 DNA reads as TGCAGCGTTATTCTAGCGGGAGGGGTCTACGAGCAGTACTTC.